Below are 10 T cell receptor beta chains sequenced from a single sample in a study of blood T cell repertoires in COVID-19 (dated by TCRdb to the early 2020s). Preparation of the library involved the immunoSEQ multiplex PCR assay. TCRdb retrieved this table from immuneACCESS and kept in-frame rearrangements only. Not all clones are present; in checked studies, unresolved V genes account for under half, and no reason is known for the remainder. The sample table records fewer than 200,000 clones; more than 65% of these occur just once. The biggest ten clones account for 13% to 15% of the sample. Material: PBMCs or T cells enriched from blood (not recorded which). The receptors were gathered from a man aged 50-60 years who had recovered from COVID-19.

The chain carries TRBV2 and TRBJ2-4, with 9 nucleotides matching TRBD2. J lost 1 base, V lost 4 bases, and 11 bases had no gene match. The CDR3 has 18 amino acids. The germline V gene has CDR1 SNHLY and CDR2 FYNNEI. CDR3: CASSALTGTSFAKNIQYF. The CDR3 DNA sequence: TGTGCCAGCAGTGCACTAACCGGGACTAGCTTCGCCAAAAACATTCAGTACTTC.

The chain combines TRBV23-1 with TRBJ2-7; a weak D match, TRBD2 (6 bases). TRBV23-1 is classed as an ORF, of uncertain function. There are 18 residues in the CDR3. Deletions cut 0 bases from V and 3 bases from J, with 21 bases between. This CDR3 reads CASSQSRRRGFLDYEQYF. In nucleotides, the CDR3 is TGCGCCAGCAGTCAATCGCGGAGGAGGGGTTTCTTAGACTACGAGCAGTACTTC.

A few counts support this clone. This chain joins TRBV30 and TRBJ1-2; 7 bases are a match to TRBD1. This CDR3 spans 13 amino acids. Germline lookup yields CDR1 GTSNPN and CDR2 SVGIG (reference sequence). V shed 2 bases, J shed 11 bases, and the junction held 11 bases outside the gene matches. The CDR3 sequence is CAWSRTGVEGYTF. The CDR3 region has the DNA TGTGCCTGGAGTAGAACAGGGGTCGAGGGGTACACCTTC.

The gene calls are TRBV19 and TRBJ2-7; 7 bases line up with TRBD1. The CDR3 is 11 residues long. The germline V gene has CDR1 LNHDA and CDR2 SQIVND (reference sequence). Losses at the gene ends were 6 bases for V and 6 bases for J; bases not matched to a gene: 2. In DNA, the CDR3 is TGTGCCAGTAGGACAGGGACCGAGCAGTACTTC. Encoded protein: CASRTGTEQYF.

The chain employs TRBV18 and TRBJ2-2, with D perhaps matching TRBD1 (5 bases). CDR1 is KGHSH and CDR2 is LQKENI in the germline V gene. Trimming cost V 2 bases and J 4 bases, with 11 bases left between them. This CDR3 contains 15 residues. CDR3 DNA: TGTGCCAGCTCACCAAGGGGCCAATTCACCGGGGAGCTGTTTTTT. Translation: CASSPRGQFTGELFF.

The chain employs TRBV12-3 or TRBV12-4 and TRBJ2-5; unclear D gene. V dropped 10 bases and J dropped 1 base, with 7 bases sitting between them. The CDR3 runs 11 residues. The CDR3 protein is CATQFQETQYF. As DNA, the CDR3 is TGTGCCACCCAATTCCAAGAGACCCAGTACTTC.

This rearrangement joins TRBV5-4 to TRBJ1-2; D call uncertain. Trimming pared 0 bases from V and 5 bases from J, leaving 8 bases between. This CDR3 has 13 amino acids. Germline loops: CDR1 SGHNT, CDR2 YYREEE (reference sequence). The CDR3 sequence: CASSLGLDYGYTF. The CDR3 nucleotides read TGTGCCAGCAGCTTGGGACTCGATTATGGCTACACCTTC.

The CDR3 nucleotides are TGCGCCAGCAGCCAACATATGGCGGGTGGTGGCTACACCTTC. Protein: CASSQHMAGGGYTF. The V gene is TRBV4-1, the J gene TRBJ1-2; no clear D gene. The CDR3 has 14 residues. V lost 2 bases and J 7 bases, leaving 14 bases between the germline ends. Germline V gene sequence: CDR1 MGHRA, CDR2 YSYEKL.

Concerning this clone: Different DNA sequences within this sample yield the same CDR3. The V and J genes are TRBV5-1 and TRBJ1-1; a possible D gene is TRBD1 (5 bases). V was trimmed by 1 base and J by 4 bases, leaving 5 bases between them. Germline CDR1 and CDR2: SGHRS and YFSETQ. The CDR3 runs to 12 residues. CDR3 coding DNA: TGCGCCAGCAGCTTGACAGGCACTGAAGCTTTCTTT. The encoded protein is CASSLTGTEAFF.

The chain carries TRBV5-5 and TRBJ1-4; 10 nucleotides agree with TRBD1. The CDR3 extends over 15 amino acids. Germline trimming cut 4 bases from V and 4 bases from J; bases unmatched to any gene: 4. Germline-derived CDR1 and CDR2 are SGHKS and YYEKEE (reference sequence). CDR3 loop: CASSAGTGDNEKLFF. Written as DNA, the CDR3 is TGTGCCAGCAGCGCAGGGACAGGGGATAATGAAAAACTGTTTTTT.